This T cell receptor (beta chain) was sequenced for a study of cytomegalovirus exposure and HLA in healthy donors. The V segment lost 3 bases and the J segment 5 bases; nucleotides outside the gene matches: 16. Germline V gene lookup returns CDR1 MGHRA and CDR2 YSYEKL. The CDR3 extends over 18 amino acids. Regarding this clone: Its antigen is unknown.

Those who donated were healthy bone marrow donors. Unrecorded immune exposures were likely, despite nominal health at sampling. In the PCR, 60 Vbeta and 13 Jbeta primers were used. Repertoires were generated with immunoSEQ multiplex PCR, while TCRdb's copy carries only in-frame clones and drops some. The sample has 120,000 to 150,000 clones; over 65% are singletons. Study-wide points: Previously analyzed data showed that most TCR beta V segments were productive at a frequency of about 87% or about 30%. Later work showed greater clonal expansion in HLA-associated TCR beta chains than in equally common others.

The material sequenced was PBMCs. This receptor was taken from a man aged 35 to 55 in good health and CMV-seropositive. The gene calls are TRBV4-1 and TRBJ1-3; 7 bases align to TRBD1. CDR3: CASSQVGQVSIGRNTIYF. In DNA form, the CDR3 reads TGCGCCAGCAGCCAGGTCGGACAGGTCTCTATTGGTCGAAACACCATATATTTT.